Listed here are 26 T cell receptor beta chains from one sample, sequenced in a study of T cell changes during pregnancy in multiple sclerosis. Repertoires were generated with immunoSEQ multiplex PCR, while TCRdb's copy carries only in-frame clones and drops some. The sample carries about 36,000 clones, roughly nine tenths recorded once. The sample here was CD4+ T cells from peripheral blood mononuclear cells, taken in the second trimester of pregnancy. The receptors shown here come from a female donor in good health, enrolled as a control in a pregnancy study.

This chain links TRBV25-1 with TRBJ2-7, with 9 bases matching TRBD1. The germline V gene encodes CDR1 MGHDK and CDR2 SYGVNS. The CDR3 sequence is 14 residues long. The ends lost 6 bases at V and 1 base at J; junction bases unmatched: 4. The CDR3 bases are TGTGCCAGCAGGGGCGGGACAGGGTCCTACGAGCAGTACTTC. It specifies CASRGGTGSYEQYF.

The rearrangement joins TRBV11-3 to TRBJ2-1; perhaps TRBD1 as D (6 bases). The CDR3 is 15 residues long. Germline V lookup: CDR1 SGHNT, CDR2 YENEEA. V lost 5 bases and J lost 6, with 17 bases in between. In DNA, the CDR3 is TGTGCCAGCAGCCTTGGGACACAGTATATCAATGAGCAGTTCTTC. This sequence encodes CASSLGTQYINEQFF. Supplemented by reference TRBV11-3 and TRBJ2-1, the full variable domain reads EAGVVQSPRYKIIEKKQPVAFWCNPISGHNTLYWYLQNLGQGPELLIRYENEEAVDDSQLPKDRFSAERLKGVDSTLKIQPAELGDSAVYLCASSLGTQYINEQFFGPGTRLTVL.

The V call is TRBV6-5, the J call TRBJ1-2; 7 positions match TRBD1. The length of the CDR3 is 14 residues. Germline V lookup: CDR1 MNHEY, CDR2 SVGAGI. The V segment lost 8 bases and the J segment 4 bases; nucleotides outside the gene matches: 10. Written as DNA, the CDR3 is TGTGCCAGCCAAACCGGGCAGGGGGGCTATGGCTACACCTTC. Its protein product is CASQTGQGGYGYTF.

The chain links TRBV2 to TRBJ1-5; possible D gene TRBD1, 6 bases. V dropped 6 bases and J dropped 4 bases, with 16 bases sitting between them. This CDR3 is 15 amino acids long. Germline V gives CDR1 SNHLY, CDR2 FYNNEI. DNA of the CDR3: TGTGCCAGCAGAGGGGGAGGGGTAGTGAATCAGCCCCAGCATTTT. Translated: CASRGGGVVNQPQHF.

The V call is TRBV7-9, the J call TRBJ2-4; D is possibly TRBD1 (5 bases). This CDR3 has 14 amino acids. Trimming left V 1 base short and J 8 bases short, with 12 bases between. Germline V gene data show CDR1 as SEHNR and CDR2 as FQNEAQ (reference sequence). CDR3 region: CASSLGQGFDIQYF. The CDR3, as DNA: TGTGCCAGCAGCTTAGGGCAGGGATTTGACATTCAGTACTTC.

V and J are TRBV27 and TRBJ2-1; a possible D gene is TRBD1 (5 bases). This CDR3 is 16 amino acids long. From germline, CDR1 is MNHEY and CDR2 SMNVEV (reference sequence). Trimming shortened V by 3 bases and J by 0 bases, and 12 bases separated the two germline ends. The CDR3 sequence: CASSFQGISSYNEQFF. For the CDR3, the DNA is TGTGCCAGCAGTTTCCAGGGAATTAGCTCCTACAATGAGCAGTTCTTC.

The chain combines TRBV29-1 with TRBJ2-7; no clear D. CDR3 length: 15 residues. Germline CDR1 SQVTM, CDR2 ANQGSEA. V lost 6 bases, J lost 1 base, and 19 bases lay in between. The DNA of the CDR3 is TGCAGCGTCACACCCCCGGGTTCGGAGTCCTACGAGCAGTACTTC. Protein: CSVTPPGSESYEQYF.

The chain recombines TRBV28 with TRBJ2-5, with TRBD1 matching 9 bases. This CDR3 comprises 13 residues. V trimming: 6 bases; J trimming: 5 bases; junction bases outside the gene matches: 4. Germline lookup yields CDR1 MDHEN and CDR2 SYDVKM. The DNA for the CDR3 is TGTGCCAGCAGCAACAGGGGGCGCGAGACCCAGTACTTC. Translation: CASSNRGRETQYF.

V gene TRBV7-2 combines with J gene TRBJ2-1, with D possibly TRBD2 on 5 matching bases. The V end lost 5 bases, the J end lost 8 bases, and 19 bases lay between the germline ends. This CDR3 is 15 amino acids long. Looked up from germline, CDR1 is SGHTA and CDR2 is FQGNSA. The CDR3, as DNA: TGTGCCAGCAGCGATACGCCCCAGCAGAGGGATGAGCAGTTCTTC. Protein product: CASSDTPQQRDEQFF.

The V call is TRBV6-1, the J call TRBJ1-5; TRBD1 agrees at 7 bases. The CDR3 spans 14 residues. CDR1 MNHNS and CDR2 SASEGT come from the germline V gene. Trimming at V came to 8 bases and at J to 2 bases, leaving 6 bases not matched to a gene. CDR3 DNA: TGTGCCAGCGCGACAGGGAAGGGCAATCAGCCCCAGCATTTT. Encoded protein: CASATGKGNQPQHF.

As for this clone: The sample has other DNA sequences that encode this CDR3 too. The chain is built from TRBV7-2 and TRBJ2-3, with D possibly matching TRBD2 (6 bases). V lost 1 base and J lost 1, with 12 bases in between. The CDR3 totals 16 residues. Germline V gene sequence: CDR1 SGHTA, CDR2 FQGNSA. CDR3 residues: CASSLVAGTGTDTQYF. The CDR3 coding sequence is TGTGCCAGCAGCTTAGTAGCCGGGACTGGCACAGATACGCAGTATTTT.

The CDR3 DNA reads TGTGCCAGCAGTGCGATGCCGGGGGCTTTCTTT. Its protein product is CASSAMPGAFF. This rearrangement joins TRBV2 to TRBJ1-1, with unresolved D. The CDR3 spans 11 residues. CDR1 is SNHLY, CDR2 FYNNEI, per germline. Trimming removed 4 bases at V and 11 bases at J, with 11 bases between.

The chain is built from TRBV5-6 and TRBJ1-2; possibly TRBD1 for D (6 bases). Trimming took off 0 bases at V and 2 bases at J, with 14 bases between the two ends. This CDR3 is built from 16 residues. Germline V gene lookup returns CDR1 SGHDT and CDR2 YYEEEE. CDR3 sequence: CASSLGGQGFNYGYTF. As DNA, the CDR3 is TGTGCCAGCAGCTTGGGGGGTCAGGGGTTCAACTATGGCTACACCTTC.

The genes are TRBV30 and TRBJ1-2; D perhaps matches TRBD1 (5 bases). V was trimmed by 5 bases and J by 7 bases, leaving 20 bases between them. The CDR3 runs 14 residues. The germline V gene has CDR1 GTSNPN and CDR2 SVGIG (reference sequence). The CDR3 nucleotides read TGTGCCTGGTCAACAGGAGTGACCCCCCTTGGCTACACCTTC. Its protein product is CAWSTGVTPLGYTF.

The rearrangement joins TRBV27 to TRBJ1-1, with D unclear. Germline loops: CDR1 MNHEY, CDR2 SMNVEV (reference sequence). The CDR3 totals 15 residues. V was cut by 5 bases and J by 6 bases, with 19 bases left in between. The CDR3 DNA reads as TGTGCCAGCAGTCCCTACACGGCACAGTCTGCTGAAGCTTTCTTT. Its protein product is CASSPYTAQSAEAFF.

The chain links TRBV27 to TRBJ2-4; 9 bases align to TRBD1. The CDR3 runs to 13 residues. The trim removed 6 bases at V and 7 bases at J, leaving 4 bases unmatched. Germline CDR1 reads MNHEY; CDR2 reads SMNVEV (reference sequence). CDR3 bases: TGTGCCAGCAGGGGGACAGGGAGTAACATTCAGTACTTC. It yields the protein CASRGTGSNIQYF.

This clone came up once. The CDR3 region is CASSLGGTGGFLYEQYF. The CDR3 DNA follows: TGTGCCAGCAGCTTAGGCGGGACAGGGGGCTTCTTGTACGAGCAGTACTTC. This sequence joins TRBV7-9 and TRBJ2-7; 12 bases fit TRBD1. CDR3 length equals 17 residues. V shed 1 base and J 4 bases; nucleotides not matched to a gene: 8. Germline CDR1 and CDR2: SEHNR and FQNEAQ (reference sequence).

The chain couples TRBV25-1 to TRBJ2-1; 9 bases line up with TRBD1. Per the germline V gene, CDR1 is MGHDK and CDR2 is SYGVNS. CDR3 length: 14 residues. The trim removed 4 bases at V and 7 bases at J, leaving 5 bases unmatched. This CDR3 is CASSGGQGGNEQFF. The CDR3 nucleotides are TGTGCCAGCAGTGGGGGACAGGGAGGGAATGAGCAGTTCTTC.

This clone showed up just once. The chain is built from TRBV5-5 and TRBJ2-5; 11 bases line up with TRBD2. CDR3 length: 18 residues. Looked up from germline, CDR1 is SGHKS and CDR2 is YYEKEE (reference sequence). The J segment lost 1 base and the V segment lost 5 bases, leaving 13 bases of the junction unmatched. The CDR3 loop is CASSRVQPGLAAQETQYF. CDR3 DNA: TGTGCCAGCAGTCGGGTACAGCCGGGACTAGCGGCCCAAGAGACCCAGTACTTC. Full variable domain (rest looked up from reference TRBV5-5 and TRBJ2-5): DAGVTQSPTHLIKTRGQQVTLRCSPISGHKSVSWYQQVLGQGPQFIFQYYEKEERGRGNFPDRFSARQFPNYSSELNVNALLLGDSALYLCASSRVQPGLAAQETQYFGPGTRLLVL.

The chain carries TRBV10-2 and TRBJ1-5; D call uncertain. Per the germline V gene, CDR1 is WSHSY and CDR2 is SAAADI. Trimming left V 0 bases short and J 0 bases short, with 9 bases between. This CDR3 contains 16 residues. CDR3 in amino acids: CASSESGGSSNQPQHF. CDR3 bases: TGCGCCAGCAGTGAGTCAGGAGGGAGTAGCAATCAGCCCCAGCATTTT.

The chain couples TRBV7-2 to TRBJ2-7; 7 bases are shared with TRBD2. CDR3 size: 17 residues. After removal of 4 bases from V and 7 bases from J, the junction contained 19 bases not matched to a gene. Germline CDR1 and CDR2: SGHTA and FQGNSA. The CDR3 DNA reads TGTGCCAGCAGCTCATCCGGGGGGACGGTAATTAGTTCAGAGCAGTACTTC. Its protein product is CASSSSGGTVISSEQYF.

V gene TRBV6-5 combines with J gene TRBJ1-6; a weak D match, TRBD1 (6 bases). Germline values: CDR1 MNHEY, CDR2 SVGAGI. The CDR3 is made up of 14 amino acids. Trimming removed 4 bases at V and 7 bases at J, with 11 bases between. The DNA of the CDR3 is TGTGCCAGCAGTTTAAGACAGGAGAATTCACCCCTCCACTTT. Translated, it gives CASSLRQENSPLHF.

The rearrangement joins TRBV6-1 to TRBJ2-5; 13 nucleotides align to TRBD2. Germline V gene sequence: CDR1 MNHNS, CDR2 SASEGT. J gave up 4 bases and V 5 bases, and 4 bases lay outside the gene matches. The CDR3 extends over 15 amino acids. The CDR3 spells CASSTTSGGRETQYF. CDR3 sequence (DNA): TGTGCCAGCAGTACGACTAGCGGGGGGAGAGAGACCCAGTACTTC.

The chain links TRBV28 to TRBJ1-2; D is unclear. Trimming pared 4 bases from V and 8 bases from J, leaving 8 bases between. Germline V gene sequence: CDR1 MDHEN, CDR2 SYDVKM. This CDR3 is built from 11 residues. CDR3 bases: TGTGCCAGCAGTTGGACTTGGGGCTACACCTTC. As protein: CASSWTWGYTF.

The CDR3 sequence is CASSLAEGRETQYF. Written as DNA, the CDR3 is TGCGCCAGCAGCTTGGCCGAGGGCCGGGAGACCCAGTACTTC. This chain connects TRBV5-1 to TRBJ2-5; perhaps TRBD2 as D (5 bases). CDR3 size: 14 residues. V was trimmed by 0 bases and J by 5 bases, leaving 11 bases between them. The germline V gene encodes CDR1 SGHRS and CDR2 YFSETQ.

The J gene is TRBJ2-1, the V gene TRBV19, with D possibly being TRBD2 (6 bases). Germline V gene sequence: CDR1 LNHDA, CDR2 SQIVND (reference sequence). The CDR3 spans 13 residues. Trimming removed 5 bases from V and 5 bases from J, with 10 bases in between. CDR3 in DNA: TGTGCCAGTAGTCGGGGGAACAACAATGAGCAGTTCTTC. Protein: CASSRGNNNEQFF.